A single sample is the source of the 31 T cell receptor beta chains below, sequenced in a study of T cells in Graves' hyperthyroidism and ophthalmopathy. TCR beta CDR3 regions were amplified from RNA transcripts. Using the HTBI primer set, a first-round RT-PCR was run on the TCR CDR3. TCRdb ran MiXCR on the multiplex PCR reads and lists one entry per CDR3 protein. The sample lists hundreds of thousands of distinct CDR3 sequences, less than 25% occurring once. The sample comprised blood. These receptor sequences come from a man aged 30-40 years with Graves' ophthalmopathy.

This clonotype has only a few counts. The DNA for the CDR3 is TGTGCCAGCAGTTACTCCCCGCGCACGGAGACCCAGTACTTC. Its protein is CASSYSPRTETQYF. The genes are TRBV6-5 and TRBJ2-5; D remains unclear. V lost 0 bases to trimming and J lost 5 bases, with 10 bases between them. Germline assignment: CDR1 MNHEY and CDR2 SVGAGI. This CDR3 spans 14 amino acids.

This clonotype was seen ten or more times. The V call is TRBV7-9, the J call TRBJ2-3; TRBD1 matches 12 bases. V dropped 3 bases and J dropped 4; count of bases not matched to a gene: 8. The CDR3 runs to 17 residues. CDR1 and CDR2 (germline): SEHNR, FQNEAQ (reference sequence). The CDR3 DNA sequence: TGTGCCAGCAGCTTGTCGCCGGGACAGGGGGCCTCAGATACGCAGTATTTT. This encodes CASSLSPGQGASDTQYF.

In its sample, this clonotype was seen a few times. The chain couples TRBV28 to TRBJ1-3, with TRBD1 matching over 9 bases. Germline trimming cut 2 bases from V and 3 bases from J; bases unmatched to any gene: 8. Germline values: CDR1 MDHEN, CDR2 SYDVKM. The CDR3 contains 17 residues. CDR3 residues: CASSLTDRGRGGNTIYF. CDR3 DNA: TGTGCCAGCAGTTTAACGGACAGGGGACGAGGTGGAAACACCATATATTTT.

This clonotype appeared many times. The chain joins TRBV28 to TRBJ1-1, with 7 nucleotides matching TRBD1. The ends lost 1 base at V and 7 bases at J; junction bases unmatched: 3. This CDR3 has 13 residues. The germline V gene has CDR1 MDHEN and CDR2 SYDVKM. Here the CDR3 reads CASSLSGGNEAFF. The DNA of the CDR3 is TGTGCCAGCAGTTTATCAGGGGGGAATGAAGCTTTCTTT.

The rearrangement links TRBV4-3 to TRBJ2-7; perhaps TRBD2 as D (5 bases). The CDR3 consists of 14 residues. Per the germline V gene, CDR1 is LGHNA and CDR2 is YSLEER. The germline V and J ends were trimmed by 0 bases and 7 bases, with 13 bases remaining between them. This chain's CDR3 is CASSQDVGRREQYF. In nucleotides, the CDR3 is TGCGCCAGCAGCCAAGATGTGGGCCGGAGGGAGCAGTACTTC.

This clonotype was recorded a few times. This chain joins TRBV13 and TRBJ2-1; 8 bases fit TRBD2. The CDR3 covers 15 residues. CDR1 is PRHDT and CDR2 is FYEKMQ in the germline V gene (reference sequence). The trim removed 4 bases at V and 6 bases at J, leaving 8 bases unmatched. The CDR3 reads CASSSPSREGNEQFF. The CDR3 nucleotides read TGTGCCAGCAGCTCCCCAAGTCGGGAGGGCAATGAGCAGTTCTTC.

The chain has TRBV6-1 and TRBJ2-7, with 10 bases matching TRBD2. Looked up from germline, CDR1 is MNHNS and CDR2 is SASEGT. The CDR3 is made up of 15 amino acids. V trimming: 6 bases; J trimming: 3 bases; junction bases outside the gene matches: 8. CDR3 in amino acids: CASSREREGLYEQYF. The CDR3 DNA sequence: TGTGCCAGCAGCCGCGAGCGGGAGGGACTCTACGAGCAGTACTTC.

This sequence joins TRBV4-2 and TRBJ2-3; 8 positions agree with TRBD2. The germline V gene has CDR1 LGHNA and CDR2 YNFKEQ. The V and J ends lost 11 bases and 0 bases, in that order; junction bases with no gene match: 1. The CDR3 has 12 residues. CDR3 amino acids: CAASGSTDTQYF. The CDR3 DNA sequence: TGTGCCGCTAGCGGGAGCACAGATACGCAGTATTTT.

CDR3 loop: CASSKGTGGKGYGYTF. In nucleotides, the CDR3 is TGTGCCAGCAGCAAAGGGACAGGGGGCAAGGGCTATGGCTACACCTTC. The chain combines TRBV25-1 with TRBJ1-2; 12 bases fit TRBD1. Per the germline V gene, CDR1 is MGHDK and CDR2 is SYGVNS. The trim removed 6 bases at V and 4 bases at J, leaving 9 bases unmatched. This CDR3 contains 16 residues.

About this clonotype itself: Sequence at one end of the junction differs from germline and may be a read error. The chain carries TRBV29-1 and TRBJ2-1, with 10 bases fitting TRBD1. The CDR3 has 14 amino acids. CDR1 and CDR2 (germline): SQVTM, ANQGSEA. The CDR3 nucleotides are TGCAGCGTTGATGTGACAGGGGGCGTCAATAAGCAGTTCTTC. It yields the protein CSVDVTGGVNKQFF.

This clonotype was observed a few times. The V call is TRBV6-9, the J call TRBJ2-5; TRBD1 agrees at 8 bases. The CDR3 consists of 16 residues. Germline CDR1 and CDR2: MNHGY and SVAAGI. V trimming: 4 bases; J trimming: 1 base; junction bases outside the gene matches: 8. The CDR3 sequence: CASSSQGAVIQETQYF. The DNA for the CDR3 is TGTGCCAGCAGTTCCCAGGGGGCGGTTATCCAAGAGACCCAGTACTTC.

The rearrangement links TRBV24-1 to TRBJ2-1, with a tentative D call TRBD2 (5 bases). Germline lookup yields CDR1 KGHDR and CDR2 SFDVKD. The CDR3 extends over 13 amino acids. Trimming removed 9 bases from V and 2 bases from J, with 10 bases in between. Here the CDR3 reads CATQRTPYNEQFF. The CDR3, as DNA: TGTGCCACCCAACGGACTCCCTACAATGAGCAGTTCTTC.

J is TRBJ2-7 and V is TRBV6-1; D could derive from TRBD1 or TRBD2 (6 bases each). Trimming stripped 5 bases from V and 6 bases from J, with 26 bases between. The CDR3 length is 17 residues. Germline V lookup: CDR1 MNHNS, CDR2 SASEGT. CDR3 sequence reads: CASSPLAFAGGGSEQYF. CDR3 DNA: TGTGCCAGCAGTCCTTTGGCTTTTGCCGGGGGCGGAAGCGAGCAGTACTTC.

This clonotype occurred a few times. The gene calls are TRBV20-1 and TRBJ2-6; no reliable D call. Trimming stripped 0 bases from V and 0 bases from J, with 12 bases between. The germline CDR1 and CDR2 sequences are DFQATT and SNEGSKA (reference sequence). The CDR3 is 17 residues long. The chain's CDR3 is CSARDLGPHSGANVLTF. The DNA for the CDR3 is TGCAGTGCTAGAGATTTGGGTCCCCACTCTGGGGCCAACGTCCTGACTTTC.

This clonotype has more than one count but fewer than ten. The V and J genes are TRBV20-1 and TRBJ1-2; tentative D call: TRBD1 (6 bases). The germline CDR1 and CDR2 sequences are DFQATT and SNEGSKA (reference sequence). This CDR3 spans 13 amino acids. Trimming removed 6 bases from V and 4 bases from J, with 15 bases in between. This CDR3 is CSATITGTYGYTF. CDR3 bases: TGCAGTGCCACTATCACAGGGACCTATGGCTACACCTTC.

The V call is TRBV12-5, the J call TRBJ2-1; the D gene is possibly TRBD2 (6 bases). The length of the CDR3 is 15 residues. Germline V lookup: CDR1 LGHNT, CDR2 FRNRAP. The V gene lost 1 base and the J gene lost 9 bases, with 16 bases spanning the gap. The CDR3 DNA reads TGTGCTAGTGGTTTGGCCTCGTGGGGGGAGCGTGAGCAGTTCTTC. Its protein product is CASGLASWGEREQFF.

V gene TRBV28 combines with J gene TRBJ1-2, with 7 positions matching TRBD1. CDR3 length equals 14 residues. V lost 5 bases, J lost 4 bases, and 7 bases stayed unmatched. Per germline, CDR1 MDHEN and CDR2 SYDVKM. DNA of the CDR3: TGTGCCAGCAGTCCTACGCGGACAGGCTATGGCTACACCTTC. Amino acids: CASSPTRTGYGYTF.

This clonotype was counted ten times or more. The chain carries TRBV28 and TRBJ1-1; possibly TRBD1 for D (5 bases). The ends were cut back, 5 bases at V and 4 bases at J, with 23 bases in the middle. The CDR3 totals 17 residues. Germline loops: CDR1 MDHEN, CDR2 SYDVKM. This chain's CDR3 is CASSLIVPGKRGTEAFF. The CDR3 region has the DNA TGTGCCAGCAGTCTGATAGTGCCCGGTAAAAGGGGCACTGAAGCTTTCTTT.

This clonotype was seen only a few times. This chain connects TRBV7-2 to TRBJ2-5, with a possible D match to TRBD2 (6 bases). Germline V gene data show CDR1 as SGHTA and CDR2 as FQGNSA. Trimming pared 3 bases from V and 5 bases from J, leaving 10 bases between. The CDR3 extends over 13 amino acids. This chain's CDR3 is CASSFGEVETQYF. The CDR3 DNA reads TGTGCCAGCAGCTTCGGGGAGGTTGAGACCCAGTACTTC.

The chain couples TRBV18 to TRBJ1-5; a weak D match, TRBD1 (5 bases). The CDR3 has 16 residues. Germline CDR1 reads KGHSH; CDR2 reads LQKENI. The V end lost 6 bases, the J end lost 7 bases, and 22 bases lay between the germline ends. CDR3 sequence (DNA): TGTGCCAGCTCCCCAAGCCCAGGGTCGGCTGGGCAGCCCCAGCATTTT. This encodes CASSPSPGSAGQPQHF.

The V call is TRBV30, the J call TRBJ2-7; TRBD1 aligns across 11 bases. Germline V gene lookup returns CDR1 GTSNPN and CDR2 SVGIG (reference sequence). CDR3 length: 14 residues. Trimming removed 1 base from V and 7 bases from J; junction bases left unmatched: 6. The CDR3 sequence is CAWSDADRGQEQYF. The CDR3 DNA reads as TGTGCCTGGAGTGACGCGGACAGGGGGCAAGAGCAGTACTTC.

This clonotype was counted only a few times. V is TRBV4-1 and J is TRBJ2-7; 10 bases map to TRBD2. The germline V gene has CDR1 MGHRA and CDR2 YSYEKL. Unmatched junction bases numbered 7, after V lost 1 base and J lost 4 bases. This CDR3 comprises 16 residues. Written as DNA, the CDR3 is TGCGCCAGCAGCCAAGTTGAAGCGGGAGGGCGATACGAGCAGTACTTC. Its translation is CASSQVEAGGRYEQYF.

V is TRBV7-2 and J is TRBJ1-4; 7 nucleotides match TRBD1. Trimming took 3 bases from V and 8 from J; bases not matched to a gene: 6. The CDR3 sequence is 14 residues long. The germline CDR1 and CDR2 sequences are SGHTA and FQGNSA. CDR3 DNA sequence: TGTGCCAGCAGCTTTGAGGGGGCCTGGGAAAAACTGTTTTTT. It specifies CASSFEGAWEKLFF.

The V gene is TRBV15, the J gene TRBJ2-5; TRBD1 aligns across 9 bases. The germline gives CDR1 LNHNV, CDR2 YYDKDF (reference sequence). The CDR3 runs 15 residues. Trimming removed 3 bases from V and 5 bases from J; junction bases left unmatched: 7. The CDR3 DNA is TGTGCCACCAGCAGGGTTGGACAGGGGATGGAGACCCAGTACTTC. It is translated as CATSRVGQGMETQYF.

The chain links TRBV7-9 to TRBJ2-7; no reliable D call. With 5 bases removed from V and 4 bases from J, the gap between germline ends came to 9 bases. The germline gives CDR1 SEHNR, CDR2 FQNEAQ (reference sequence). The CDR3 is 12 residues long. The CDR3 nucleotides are TGTGCCAGCAGCCGGCGAGCTTACGAGCAGTACTTC. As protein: CASSRRAYEQYF.

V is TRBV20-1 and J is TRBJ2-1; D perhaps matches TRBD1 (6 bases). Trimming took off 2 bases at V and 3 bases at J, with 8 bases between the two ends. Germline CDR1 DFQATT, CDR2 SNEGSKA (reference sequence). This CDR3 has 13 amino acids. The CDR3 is CSARRTVYNEQFF. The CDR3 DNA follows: TGCAGTGCTAGAAGGACAGTCTACAATGAGCAGTTCTTC.

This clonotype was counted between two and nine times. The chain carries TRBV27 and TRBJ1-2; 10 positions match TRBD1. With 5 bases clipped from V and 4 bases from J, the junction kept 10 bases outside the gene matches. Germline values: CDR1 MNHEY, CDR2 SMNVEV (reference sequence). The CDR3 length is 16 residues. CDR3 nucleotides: TGTGCCAGCAGTCTCCGAGCCGGGACAGGGGCCTATGGCTACACCTTC. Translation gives CASSLRAGTGAYGYTF.

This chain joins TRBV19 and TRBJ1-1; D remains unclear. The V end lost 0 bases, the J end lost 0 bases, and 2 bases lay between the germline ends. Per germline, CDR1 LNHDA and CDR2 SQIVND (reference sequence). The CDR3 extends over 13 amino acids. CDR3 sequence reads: CASSIDVNTEAFF. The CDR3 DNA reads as TGTGCCAGTAGTATAGACGTGAACACTGAAGCTTTCTTT.

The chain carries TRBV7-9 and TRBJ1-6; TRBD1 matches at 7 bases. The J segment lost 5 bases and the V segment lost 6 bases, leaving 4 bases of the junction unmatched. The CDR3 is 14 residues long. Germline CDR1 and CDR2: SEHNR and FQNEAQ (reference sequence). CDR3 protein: CASRFDRDNSPLHF. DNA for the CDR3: TGTGCCAGCAGATTTGACAGGGATAATTCACCCCTCCACTTT.

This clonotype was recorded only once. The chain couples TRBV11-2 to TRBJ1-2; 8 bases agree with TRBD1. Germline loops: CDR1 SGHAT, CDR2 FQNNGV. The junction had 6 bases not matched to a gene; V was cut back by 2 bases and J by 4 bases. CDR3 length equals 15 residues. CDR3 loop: CASSLSTGGTYGYTF. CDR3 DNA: TGTGCCAGCAGCTTATCCACAGGGGGGACCTATGGCTACACCTTC. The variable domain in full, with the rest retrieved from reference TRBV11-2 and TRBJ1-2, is EAGVAQSPRYKIIEKRQSVAFWCNPISGHATLYWYQQILGQGPKLLIQFQNNGVVDDSQLPKDRFSAERLKGVDSTLKIQPAKLEDSAVYLCASSLSTGGTYGYTFGSGTRLTVV.

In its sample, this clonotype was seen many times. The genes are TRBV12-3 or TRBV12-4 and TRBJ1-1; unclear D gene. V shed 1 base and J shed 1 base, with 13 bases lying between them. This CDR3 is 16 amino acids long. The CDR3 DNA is TGTGCCAGCAGTTTAGAGCGAGCTATGGGGAACACTGAAGCTTTCTTT. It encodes CASSLERAMGNTEAFF.